The clone carrying this T cell receptor beta chain occurred a few times. Its specificity is unknown. This entry is derived from a study of tumor-infiltrating lymphocytes in localized non-small cell lung cancer. Study information: Tumor tissue and non-adjacent uninvolved lung came from each patient.

Using immunoSEQ multiplex PCR, the repertoire was profiled, and TCRdb retains in-frame clones only, with some absent. The table has around 12,000 clones, 70% to 90% seen once. General study results and limits: Available tissue quantity limited TCR sequencing to a patient subset. IM1 and IM2 tumors showed no difference in T-cell fraction. Compared with uninvolved lung, tumors showed higher T cell infiltration by TCRbeta sequencing.

The germline V gene has CDR1 MNHEY and CDR2 SVGAGI. This CDR3 is built from 15 residues. Deletions cut 2 bases from V and 1 base from J, with 11 bases between. Sequenced sample: uninvolved lung tissue not adjacent to the tumor. The chain joins TRBV6-5 to TRBJ2-5; D may be TRBD1 or TRBD2 (6 bases each). This clonotype originated in a human donor with non-small cell lung cancer. Here the CDR3 DNA reads TGTGCCAGCAGTTACCGGGGGCACATCCAAGAGACCCAGTACTTC. It codes for CASSYRGHIQETQYF.